This T cell receptor beta chain was sequenced during a study of CD4 T cells in relation to SARS-CoV-2 and coronaviruses. At the level of the study: The HLA restriction of the shared crossreactive spike epitopes was mapped. General study results and limits: The cross-reactivity analysis covered only spike protein, not other viral proteins.

A word on this clone: What it recognizes is unknown.

Germline V lookup: CDR1 SGDLS, CDR2 YYNGEE. The V segment lost 2 bases and the J segment 5 bases; nucleotides outside the gene matches: 7. The CDR3 length is 16 residues. Produced via immunoSEQ multiplex PCR; TCRdb's table is partial and in-frame only. The sample lists around 23,000 clones, around 76% occurring once. Unexposed donor CD4+ T cells date from about 2011-2018, before the COVID-19 pandemic. The cells were cultured for approximately ten days before CD4+ T cells were isolated. Testing used SARS-CoV-2 S/N and four cold-coronavirus spikes on unexposed-donor CD4+ T cells, cells permitting. The sequence came from a human donor in good health. The sequencing sample was made of CD4+ T cells from PBMCs, cultured in vitro. This chain uses TRBV9 with TRBJ2-2, with 9 bases lining up with TRBD2. Here the CDR3 DNA reads TGTGCCAGCAGCGTGGGTATAGCGGGAGTTACCGGGGAGCTGTTTTTT. Amino acid sequence: CASSVGIAGVTGELFF.